This is a list of T cell receptor beta chains from one sample in a study of blood T cell repertoires in COVID-19. Generated by immunoSEQ multiplex PCR, the TCRdb table keeps only in-frame clones and is missing some. The sample contains roughly 50,000 clones, roughly 83% of which appear only once. Sequenced material: peripheral blood. Source of these receptors: a woman aged 55-69 years with acute or convalescent COVID-19. Each CDR3 is given with its conserved first and last residue. D genes are given only for firm matches. The listing skips clone size in some rows; elsewhere it reads once, few, many or a size class.

CDR3 protein,CDR3 DNA,D gene,V gene,J gene,clone size
CSVKSYGYTF,TGCAGTGTGAAGAGCTATGGCTACACCTTC,.,TRBV20-1,TRBJ1-2,.
CASSKTSGTLYNEQFF,TGTGCCAGCAGCAAAACCAGCGGGACCCTTTACAATGAGCAGTTCTTC,TRBD2,TRBV27,TRBJ2-1,.
CASSHSGGNEQFF,TGCGCCAGCAGCCATAGCGGGGGTAATGAGCAGTTCTTC,TRBD2,TRBV4-1,TRBJ2-1,once
CASSAGLAGVNTGELFF,TGTGCCAGCAGCGCGGGACTAGCGGGAGTTAACACCGGGGAGCTGTTTTTT,TRBD2,TRBV5-5,TRBJ2-2,.
CASSQTSGQETQYF,TGTGCCAGCAGTCAAACTAGCGGCCAAGAGACCCAGTACTTC,TRBD2,TRBV6-6,TRBJ2-5,.
CASSQDAGTGYAEAFF,TGTGCCAGCAGCCAAGATGCTGGGACAGGGTATGCCGAAGCTTTCTTT,TRBD1,TRBV4-2,TRBJ1-1,.
CASSSVSGDQPQHF,TGTGCCAGCTCATCCGTTTCAGGGGATCAGCCCCAGCATTTT,.,TRBV18,TRBJ1-5,.
CAWSQREADTQYF,TGTGCCTGGAGCCAGCGGGAGGCGGATACGCAGTATTTT,TRBD2,TRBV30,TRBJ2-3,.
CASSQGDTSNQPQHF,TGCGCCAGCAGCCAGGGTGACACTAGCAATCAGCCCCAGCATTTT,.,TRBV4-1,TRBJ1-5,.
CARTMSPQSMNTEAFF,TGTGCCAGAACCATGTCCCCGCAGTCCATGAACACTGAAGCTTTCTTT,.,TRBV5-3,TRBJ1-1,.
CASSPSYNEQFF,TGTGCCAGCAGTCCATCCTACAATGAGCAGTTCTTC,.,TRBV28,TRBJ2-1,.
CASSKRTIATEAFF,TGTGCCAGCAGCAAGCGGACCATCGCCACTGAAGCTTTCTTT,.,TRBV5-6,TRBJ1-1,.
CASSQDRGYYGYTF,TGTGCCAGTAGCCAAGACAGGGGATACTATGGCTACACCTTC,TRBD1,TRBV19,TRBJ1-2,.
CASSLLADNEQFF,TGCGCCAGCAGCCTATTGGCAGACAATGAGCAGTTCTTC,.,TRBV4-1,TRBJ2-1,.
CASSVGQGTEAFF,TGTGCCAGCAGCGTGGGACAGGGCACTGAAGCTTTCTTT,TRBD1,TRBV5-8,TRBJ1-1,.
CASSEPGQGAVGYGYTF,TGCGCCAGCAGCGAACCGGGACAGGGAGCGGTTGGGTATGGCTACACCTTC,TRBD1,TRBV10-1,TRBJ1-2,.
CASRTRWYNEQFF,TGTGCCAGCAGGACTAGATGGTACAATGAGCAGTTCTTC,.,TRBV12-3/TRBV12-4,TRBJ2-1,.
CASSPAARNYGYTF,TGTGCCAGCTCACCAGCAGCTAGAAACTATGGCTACACCTTC,.,TRBV18,TRBJ1-2,.
CASSVAGGPLDEQFF,TGTGCCAGTAGCGTAGCGGGAGGGCCGCTCGATGAGCAGTTCTTC,TRBD2,TRBV19,TRBJ2-1,once
CASSFRRGQNEQYF,TGTGCCAGCAGCTTCCGCAGGGGGCAAAACGAGCAGTACTTC,TRBD1,TRBV5-4,TRBJ2-7,once
CASSGGERVRGTQYF,TGTGCCAGTAGTGGGGGGGAGCGGGTTCGGGGTACGCAGTATTTT,TRBD2,TRBV19,TRBJ2-3,few
CASSSRTSGYRDTQYF,TGTGCCAGCAGCTCCAGGACTAGCGGGTATCGGGATACGCAGTATTTT,TRBD2,TRBV9,TRBJ2-3,few